These 29 T cell receptor beta chains share one sample of origin, sequenced in a study of T cells in women clearing cervical HPV infection. Produced via immunoSEQ multiplex PCR; TCRdb's table is partial and in-frame only. This sample contains approximately 21,000 clones. The sample was blood buffy coat. These receptors were collected from a woman between 18 and 75 years old with a cervical HPV16 infection that either progressed to CIN3+ or cleared (not recorded which).

On this clone itself: The CDR3 is cut off 3 residues early in the read; its end comes from the germline J gene. The rearrangement joins TRBV9 to TRBJ2-2, with unresolved D. V was shortened by 3 bases and J by 9 bases, with 12 bases between the two germline ends. Germline CDR1 is SGDLS and CDR2 is YYNGEE. The CDR3 is made up of 13 amino acids. CDR3 DNA (partial): TGTGCCAGCAGCGATGGCCTCAAAAGGGAG. It yields the protein CASSDGLKRE. The full CDR3 reads CASSDGLKRELFF.

Regarding this clone: The missing CDR3 end, 3 residues past where the read stops, is filled in from the germline J gene. J is TRBJ2-2 and V is TRBV7-8, with TRBD2 matching over 7 bases. This CDR3 spans 18 amino acids. Germline V lookup: CDR1 SGHVS, CDR2 FQNEAQ. The trim removed 3 bases at V and 4 bases at J, leaving 14 bases unmatched. CDR3 amino acids: CASSFYTSLADVTGELFF. Incomplete CDR3 DNA: TGTGCCAGCAGCTTCTATACCAGCCTAGCGGATGTCACCGGGGAG.

A word on this clone: The read terminates 3 residues ahead of where the CDR3 ends, so the germline J gene completes it. The rearrangement links TRBV30 to TRBJ2-3; 8 nucleotides match TRBD1. V dropped 1 base and J dropped 4; count of bases not matched to a gene: 7. The CDR3 sequence is 15 residues long. Germline-derived CDR1 and CDR2 are GTSNPN and SVGIG (reference sequence). Here the CDR3 reads CAWSDRQGFSDTQYF. Partial CDR3 DNA: TGTGCCTGGAGTGATCGACAGGGGTTTTCAGATACG.

As concerns this clone: The CDR3 end falls 3 residues outside the read, so it is completed with the germline J gene. The chain joins TRBV20-1 to TRBJ2-7; TRBD2 aligns across 8 bases. Germline values: CDR1 DFQATT, CDR2 SNEGSKA (reference sequence). Losses at the gene ends were 5 bases for V and 0 bases for J; bases not matched to a gene: 3. CDR3 length equals 13 residues. The chain's CDR3 is CSARGGFSYEQYF. The CDR3 bases that were read are TGCAGTGCTCGCGGGGGGTTCTCCTACGAG.

Notes on this clone: Read data end 3 residues before the CDR3 end; the end is taken from the germline J gene. This sequence joins TRBV6-8 and TRBJ1-4; a weak D match, TRBD1 (5 bases). This CDR3 is 15 amino acids long. V was pared by 8 bases and J by 2 bases, with 15 bases between. Germline-derived CDR1 and CDR2 are MNHGY and SAAAGT. CDR3 bases read: TGTGCCAGCGGACAACCCGGGTTGACTAATGAAAAA. As protein: CASGQPGLTNEK. The full CDR3 reads CASGQPGLTNEKLFF.

As for this clone: The CDR3 goes on 3 residues after the read ends, and that part is filled in from the germline J gene. The chain carries TRBV7-2 and TRBJ1-4; 7 bases fit TRBD1. V gave up 5 bases and J gave up 2 bases; unmatched junction bases: 5. CDR1 is SGHTA and CDR2 is FQGNSA in the germline V gene. CDR3 length equals 15 residues. The sequenced CDR3 bases are TGTGCCAGCAGCGCGGGACAGATCACTAATGAAAAA. Translation: CASSAGQITNEK. The complete CDR3 sequence is CASSAGQITNEKLFF.

A note on this clone: The DNA ends 3 residues before the CDR3 does, and the rest of the CDR3 is filled in from the germline J gene. The genes are TRBV20-1 and TRBJ1-1; 8 nucleotides align to TRBD1. Trimming cost V 6 bases and J 7 bases; bases outside gene matches: 7. The CDR3 has 12 residues. Germline values: CDR1 DFQATT, CDR2 SNEGSKA (reference sequence). Partial CDR3 DNA: TGCAGTGCACACAGGGGGGATAGTGAA. Its translation: CSAHRGDSE. The whole CDR3 is CSAHRGDSEAFF.

On this clone itself: The read finishes 3 residues shy of the CDR3 end, and the germline J gene is used to complete it. The V gene is TRBV10-3, the J gene TRBJ2-7, with 11 bases identical to TRBD2. CDR3 length: 15 residues. The ends lost 4 bases at V and 0 bases at J; junction bases unmatched: 2. Germline CDR1 ENHRY, CDR2 SYGVKD. The sequenced CDR3 bases are TGTGCCATCAGTGCCACTAGCGGGAGCTCCTACGAG. Translated: CAISATSGSSYE. The CDR3, in full, reads CAISATSGSSYEQYF.

CDR3 DNA (partial): TGTGCCATCACAAGAGGCGGGGGGGCTTTAGACGAG. This codes for CAITRGGGALDE. The CDR3, in full, reads CAITRGGGALDEQYF. The J gene is TRBJ2-7, the V gene TRBV10-3; 9 bases fit TRBD2. The DNA ends 3 residues before the CDR3 does, and the rest of the CDR3 is filled in from the germline J gene. V was pared by 7 bases and J by 5 bases, with 12 bases of the junction left unmatched. The germline CDR1 and CDR2 sequences are ENHRY and SYGVKD. This CDR3 has 15 amino acids.

As to this clone: Sequencing ends 3 residues short of the CDR3 end; the germline J gene provides the rest. The chain combines TRBV11-2 with TRBJ2-7; no reliable D call. This CDR3 contains 11 residues. Germline lookup yields CDR1 SGHAT and CDR2 FQNNGV. The ends were cut back, 4 bases at V and 6 bases at J, with 7 bases in the middle. The DNA read from the CDR3 is TGTGCCAGCAGCTCCCCGCGCGAG. Its protein is CASSSPRE. The CDR3 in full is CASSSPREQYF. The variable domain in full, with the rest retrieved from reference TRBV11-2 and TRBJ2-7, is EAGVAQSPRYKIIEKRQSVAFWCNPISGHATLYWYQQILGQGPKLLIQFQNNGVVDDSQLPKDRFSAERLKGVDSTLKIQPAKLEDSAVYLCASSSPREQYFGPGTRLTVT.

About this clone: The CDR3 is cut off 3 residues early in the read; its end comes from the germline J gene. V usage is TRBV5-1 and J usage is TRBJ2-5; D is uncertain. The V gene's germline CDR1 is SGHRS and CDR2 YFSETQ. The V end was cut by 5 bases, the J end by 2 bases, with 7 bases between. The CDR3 consists of 12 residues. Incomplete CDR3 DNA: TGCGCCAGCAGTGGCAGTCAAGAGACC. Translated, it gives CASSGSQET. The whole CDR3 region reads CASSGSQETQYF.

Turning to this clone: The CDR3 is cut off 3 residues early in the read; its end comes from the germline J gene. The chain employs TRBV19 and TRBJ2-1, with D unclear. This CDR3 spans 14 amino acids. Trimming shortened V by 6 bases and J by 7 bases, and 16 bases separated the two germline ends. In germline, CDR1 is LNHDA, CDR2 SQIVND (reference sequence). The CDR3 spells CASSTGTSANEQFF. The sequenced CDR3 bases are TGTGCCAGTAGCACCGGAACGAGCGCAAATGAG.

Comment on this clone: The read ends 3 residues early relative to the CDR3; the germline J gene fills the gap. This chain uses TRBV12-3 or TRBV12-4 with TRBJ1-6, with D maybe TRBD1 (6 bases). This CDR3 has 14 amino acids. Trimming took off 3 bases at V and 10 bases at J, with 13 bases between the two ends. The CDR3 sequence: CASSFSGVGSPLHF. The CDR3 bases that were read are TGTGCCAGCAGTTTCTCAGGGGTAGGCTCACCC.

About this clone: The read stops 3 residues short of the end of the CDR3; the missing end is completed from the germline J gene. The rearrangement joins TRBV30 to TRBJ2-4; TRBD1 might be the D (9 bases). Germline V gene data show CDR1 as GTSNPN and CDR2 as SVGIG (reference sequence). This CDR3 contains 17 residues. CDR3 sequence reads: CAWSGSRGQGLDYGQYF. The DNA read from the CDR3 is TGTGCCTGGAGTGGGAGTAGGGGACAGGGACTAGACTATGGT.

Turning to this clone: The read comes to an end 3 residues before the CDR3 does, leaving the germline J gene to fill in the end. The chain carries TRBV27 and TRBJ2-7; the match to TRBD1 covers 9 bases. CDR3 size: 14 residues. Germline CDR1 reads MNHEY; CDR2 reads SMNVEV (reference sequence). J lost 5 bases, V lost 5 bases, and 7 bases had no gene match. The covered CDR3 bases are TGTGCCAGCAGTCCCGGGACAGGGTTAAACGAG. Translated, it gives CASSPGTGLNE. The entire CDR3 sequence reads CASSPGTGLNEQYF.

A word on this clone: The missing CDR3 end, 3 residues past where the read stops, is filled in from the germline J gene. The chain recombines TRBV23-1 with TRBJ1-1; D is undetermined. TRBV23-1 carries the ORF label, with uncertain function. The CDR3 consists of 15 residues. V lost 6 bases and J 0 bases, leaving 14 bases between the germline ends. The CDR3 is CASRKPGPMNTEAFF. CDR3 DNA (partial): TGCGCCAGCAGAAAACCTGGGCCGATGAACACTGAA.

Notes on this clone: The read ends 3 residues before the CDR3 terminus; that terminus is restored from the germline J gene. The J gene is TRBJ2-7, the V gene TRBV10-1; 13 nucleotides agree with TRBD2. V gave up 6 bases and J gave up 4 bases; unmatched junction bases: 6. Germline V lookup: CDR1 WNHNN, CDR2 SYGVQD (reference sequence). The CDR3 contains 15 residues. Here the CDR3 reads CASSAGTSGEYEQYF. CDR3 bases read: TGCGCCAGCAGCGCTGGGACTAGCGGGGAGTACGAG.

To note about this clone: The read finishes 3 residues shy of the CDR3 end, and the germline J gene is used to complete it. The chain is built from TRBV11-2 and TRBJ2-7; D might be TRBD2 (5 bases). Trimming stripped 2 bases from V and 3 bases from J, with 11 bases between. Germline-derived CDR1 and CDR2 are SGHAT and FQNNGV. The CDR3 runs to 14 residues. The CDR3 loop reads CASSLPPTSYEQYF. The sequenced part of the CDR3 DNA is TGTGCCAGCAGCTTACCCCCTACTAGCTACGAG.

CDR3 DNA, as far as it was read: TGTGCCAGGGGCAGATTGAGCTCCTACAATGAG. Residues: CARGRLSSYNE. The complete CDR3 sequence is CARGRLSSYNEQFF. The chain is built from TRBV2 and TRBJ2-1; D remains ambiguous. The CDR3 end lies 3 residues beyond the end of the read and is filled in from the germline J gene. Germline values: CDR1 SNHLY, CDR2 FYNNEI. This CDR3 contains 14 residues. The V end was cut by 9 bases, the J end by 0 bases, with 12 bases between.

About this clone itself: The read ends 3 residues early relative to the CDR3; the germline J gene fills the gap. The chain joins TRBV30 to TRBJ1-5; D is ambiguous. The length of the CDR3 is 15 residues. V was cut by 2 bases and J by 2 bases, with 13 bases left in between. Germline V lookup: CDR1 GTSNPN, CDR2 SVGIG (reference sequence). The sequenced part of the CDR3 DNA is TGTGCCTGGAGTTTTGCGGGCGGGCGCAATCAGCCC. It is translated as CAWSFAGGRNQP. The CDR3 as a whole reads CAWSFAGGRNQPQHF.

A note on this clone: From the germline J gene comes the end of the CDR3, since the read stops 3 residues before it. The rearrangement uses TRBV18 and TRBJ1-2, with 9 bases identical to TRBD1. Germline CDR1 is KGHSH and CDR2 is LQKENI. CDR3 length: 12 residues. CDR3 loop: CASSWTGADYTF. CDR3 DNA, as far as it was read: TGTGCCAGCTCATGGACAGGGGCCGAC.

Details on this clone: The CDR3 is cut off 3 residues early in the read; its end comes from the germline J gene. The J gene is TRBJ2-1, the V gene TRBV6-2 or TRBV6-3, with 7 bases matching TRBD1. Losses at the gene ends were 0 bases for V and 5 bases for J; bases not matched to a gene: 7. This CDR3 is built from 16 residues. The germline V gene encodes CDR1 MNHEY and CDR2 SVGEGT. CDR3 bases read: TGTGCCAGCAGTTACTCTGCAGGGACAGCCAACAATGAG. Amino acids: CASSYSAGTANNE. The entire CDR3 protein reads CASSYSAGTANNEQFF.

Comment on this clone: The DNA ends 3 residues before the CDR3 does, and the rest of the CDR3 is filled in from the germline J gene. The rearrangement uses TRBV2 and TRBJ2-1, with TRBD1 matching over 9 bases. The CDR3 runs to 15 residues. Trimming removed 1 base from V and 2 bases from J; junction bases left unmatched: 0. The germline gives CDR1 SNHLY, CDR2 FYNNEI. CDR3 sequence reads: CASSEGQGAYNEQFF. The sequenced part of the CDR3 DNA is TGTGCCAGCAGTGAAGGACAGGGGGCCTACAATGAG.

Note on this clone: The read finishes 3 residues shy of the CDR3 end, and the germline J gene is used to complete it. The gene calls are TRBV19 and TRBJ1-1; D perhaps matches TRBD1 (6 bases). Trimming left V 4 bases short and J 1 base short, with 19 bases between. Germline CDR1 and CDR2: LNHDA and SQIVND (reference sequence). The CDR3 has 17 residues. The CDR3 bases that were read are TGTGCCAGTAGTAAAACGACAGGTAGTCGCTCGAACACTGAA. As protein: CASSKTTGSRSNTE. The whole CDR3 protein reads CASSKTTGSRSNTEAFF.

As to this clone: Coverage ceases 3 residues before the CDR3 finishes, and the germline J gene fills in the end. The chain couples TRBV13 to TRBJ1-1; D is undetermined. V was pared by 4 bases and J by 4 bases, with 10 bases between. CDR1 is PRHDT and CDR2 is FYEKMQ in the germline V gene (reference sequence). CDR3 length: 13 amino acids. CDR3 sequence: CASSSKPGTEAFF. Incomplete CDR3 DNA: TGTGCCAGCAGCTCCAAACCAGGCACTGAA.

About this clone: With the read ending 3 residues before the CDR3 end, the germline J gene is used to fill in that end. V is TRBV7-2 and J is TRBJ2-2; TRBD2 agrees at 9 bases. In germline, CDR1 is SGHTA, CDR2 FQGNSA. CDR3 length: 15 residues. Trimming cost V 7 bases and J 8 bases; bases outside gene matches: 11. CDR3 in amino acids: CASTPRRGGLGELFF. CDR3 DNA (partial): TGTGCCAGCACCCCGCGGCGGGGGGGCTTAGGGGAG.

To note about this clone: From the germline J gene comes the end of the CDR3, since the read stops 3 residues before it. The chain carries TRBV24-1 and TRBJ2-5; D is unresolved. V lost 1 base, J lost 4 bases, and 6 bases lay in between. Per germline, CDR1 KGHDR and CDR2 SFDVKD. The CDR3 runs to 13 residues. CDR3 DNA (partial): TGTGCCACCAGTGATTTCAGAGGAGAGACC. Translating gives CATSDFRGET. The full CDR3 sequence reads CATSDFRGETQYF.

For this clone: The read terminates 3 residues before the CDR3 end, so the remaining end is supplied by the germline J gene. This sequence joins TRBV11-3 and TRBJ2-1; a weak D match, TRBD1 (6 bases). Germline V gene lookup returns CDR1 SGHNT and CDR2 YENEEA. There are 15 residues in the CDR3. The V end lost 1 base, the J end lost 7 bases, and 14 bases lay between the germline ends. The CDR3 loop reads CASSLVRGLGNEQFF. The sequenced part of the CDR3 DNA is TGTGCCAGCAGCTTAGTAAGGGGGTTGGGGAATGAG.

Concerning this clone: Coverage ceases 3 residues before the CDR3 finishes, and the germline J gene fills in the end. This chain connects TRBV11-2 to TRBJ1-1; D might be TRBD1 (5 bases). The CDR3 is made up of 13 amino acids. Germline loops: CDR1 SGHAT, CDR2 FQNNGV. The sequenced CDR3 bases are TGTGCCAGCAGCTTAGGGTCGCTCAGGGAG. This sequence encodes CASSLGSLRE. The whole CDR3 protein reads CASSLGSLREAFF. The whole variable domain, remainder taken from reference TRBV11-2 and TRBJ1-1, is EAGVAQSPRYKIIEKRQSVAFWCNPISGHATLYWYQQILGQGPKLLIQFQNNGVVDDSQLPKDRFSAERLKGVDSTLKIQPAKLEDSAVYLCASSLGSLREAFFGQGTRLTVV.